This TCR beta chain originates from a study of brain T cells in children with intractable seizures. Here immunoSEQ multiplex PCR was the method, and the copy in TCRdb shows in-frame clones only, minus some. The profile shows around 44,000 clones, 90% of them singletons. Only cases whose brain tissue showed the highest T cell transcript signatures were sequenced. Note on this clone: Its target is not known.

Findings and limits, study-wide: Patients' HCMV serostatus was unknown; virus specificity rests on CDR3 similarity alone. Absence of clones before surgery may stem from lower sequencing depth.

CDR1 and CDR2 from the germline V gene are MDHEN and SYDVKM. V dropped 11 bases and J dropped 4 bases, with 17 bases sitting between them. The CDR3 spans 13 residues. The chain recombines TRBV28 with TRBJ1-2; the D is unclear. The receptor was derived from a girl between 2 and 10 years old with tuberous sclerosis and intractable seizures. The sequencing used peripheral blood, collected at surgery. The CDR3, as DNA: TGTGCCTGCCTCCTGGCCGAGGGCTATGGCTACACCTTC. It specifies CACLLAEGYGYTF.